This T cell receptor beta chain was sequenced during a study of blood T cell repertoires in COVID-19. This clone was counted only a few times. Other nucleotide sequences in the sample specify the same CDR3. Libraries were prepared by immunoSEQ multiplex PCR; TCRdb keeps only in-frame clonotypes and omits some of them. The sample consists of approximately 220,000 clones, 80% of them appearing once. CDR1 and CDR2 from the germline V gene are MNHEY and SVGAGI. Trimming removed 2 bases at V and 2 bases at J, with 7 bases between. The CDR3 has 14 amino acids. The source is a woman aged 40-49 years with acute COVID-19. The sample taken for sequencing was PBMCs or T cells enriched from blood (not recorded which). V is TRBV6-5 and J is TRBJ1-3; D not resolved. CDR3 loop: CASSYLGAGNTIYF. In DNA, the CDR3 is TGTGCCAGCAGTTACCTGGGCGCTGGAAACACCATATATTTT.